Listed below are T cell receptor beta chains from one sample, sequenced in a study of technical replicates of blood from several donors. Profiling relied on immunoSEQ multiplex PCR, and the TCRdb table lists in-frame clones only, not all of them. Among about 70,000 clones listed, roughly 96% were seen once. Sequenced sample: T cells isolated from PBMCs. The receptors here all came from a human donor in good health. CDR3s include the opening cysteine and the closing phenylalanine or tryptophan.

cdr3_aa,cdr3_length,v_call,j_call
CASSLGGGTYNEQFF,15,TRBV28,TRBJ2-1
CASSSSTSGGPQETQYF,17,TRBV5-4,TRBJ2-5
CASSLDRWGRGDTQYF,16,TRBV11-2,TRBJ2-3
CATSGRALPNNEQFF,15,TRBV10-1,TRBJ2-1
CASSLGGQNTEAFF,14,TRBV6-1,TRBJ1-1
CASSTGFLDQPQHF,14,TRBV27,TRBJ1-5
CASSLGGGGDTQYF,14,TRBV7-9,TRBJ2-3
CASSLSATWSYEQYF,15,TRBV7-2,TRBJ2-7
CASSAGGVYNEQFF,14,TRBV7-9,TRBJ2-1
CASSLQGFYEQYF,13,TRBV10-1,TRBJ2-7
CASSAGQGRNQPQHF,15,TRBV2,TRBJ1-5
CASSPGNNEQFF,12,TRBV25-1,TRBJ2-1
CASSLRGRDRGQDEQYF,17,TRBV7-6,TRBJ2-7
CASSQDQILYF,11,TRBV4-1,TRBJ2-7
CASSLGSGVEQYF,13,TRBV7-9,TRBJ2-7
CASSLSWAGPSNYTDTQYF,19,TRBV13,TRBJ2-3
CASSSGTGGDASYEQYF,17,TRBV11-3,TRBJ2-7
CASSTSPGGETQYF,14,TRBV5-1,TRBJ2-5
CASSLNLGSTYNEQFF,16,TRBV7-6,TRBJ2-1
CASRELRGTDTQYF,14,TRBV6-1,TRBJ2-3
CAWNAQVHYGYTF,13,TRBV30,TRBJ1-2
CSVAQQQYNEQFF,13,TRBV29-1,TRBJ2-1
CASSGGQGGQPQHF,14,TRBV6-1,TRBJ1-5
CASSLSGQGFYNEQFF,16,TRBV5-1,TRBJ2-1
CAITQTSGNNEQFF,14,TRBV10-3,TRBJ2-1
CASSPNQGTNTEAFF,15,TRBV4-1,TRBJ1-1